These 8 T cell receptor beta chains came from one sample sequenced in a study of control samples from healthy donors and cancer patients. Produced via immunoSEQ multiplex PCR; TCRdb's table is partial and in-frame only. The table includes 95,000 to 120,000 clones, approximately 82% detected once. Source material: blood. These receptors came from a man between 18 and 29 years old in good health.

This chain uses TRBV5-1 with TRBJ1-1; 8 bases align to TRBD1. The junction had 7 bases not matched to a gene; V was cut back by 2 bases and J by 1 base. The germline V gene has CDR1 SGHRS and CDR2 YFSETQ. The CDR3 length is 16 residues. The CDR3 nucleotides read TGCGCCAGCAGCTTATCAACAGGGGGTGGGAACACTGAAGCTTTCTTT. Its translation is CASSLSTGGGNTEAFF.

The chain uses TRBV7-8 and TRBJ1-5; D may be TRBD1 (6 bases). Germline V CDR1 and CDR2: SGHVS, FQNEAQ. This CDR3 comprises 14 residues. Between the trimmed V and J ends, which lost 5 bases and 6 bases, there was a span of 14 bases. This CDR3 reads CASSRGGGSQPQHF. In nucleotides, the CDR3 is TGTGCCAGCAGCCGAGGGGGGGGGAGTCAGCCCCAGCATTTT.

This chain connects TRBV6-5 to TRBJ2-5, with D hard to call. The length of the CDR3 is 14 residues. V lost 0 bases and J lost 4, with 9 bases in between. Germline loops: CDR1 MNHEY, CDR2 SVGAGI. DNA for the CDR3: TGTGCCAGCAGTTACTCGAATACTGGAGAGACCCAGTACTTC. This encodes CASSYSNTGETQYF.

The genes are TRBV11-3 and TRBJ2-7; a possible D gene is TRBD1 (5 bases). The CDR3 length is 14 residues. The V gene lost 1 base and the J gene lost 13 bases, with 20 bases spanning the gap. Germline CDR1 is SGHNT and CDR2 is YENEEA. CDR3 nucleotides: TGTGCCAGCAGCTTAGTGACATGGTCGACAGAGTCATACGTC. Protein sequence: CASSLVTWSTESYV.

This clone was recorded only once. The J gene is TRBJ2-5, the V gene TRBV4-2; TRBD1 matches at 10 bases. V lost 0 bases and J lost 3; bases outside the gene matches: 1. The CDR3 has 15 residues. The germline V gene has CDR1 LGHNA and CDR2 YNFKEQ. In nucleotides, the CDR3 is TGTGCCAGCAGCCAAGATGGGACAGGGGAAGAGACCCAGTACTTC. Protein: CASSQDGTGEETQYF.

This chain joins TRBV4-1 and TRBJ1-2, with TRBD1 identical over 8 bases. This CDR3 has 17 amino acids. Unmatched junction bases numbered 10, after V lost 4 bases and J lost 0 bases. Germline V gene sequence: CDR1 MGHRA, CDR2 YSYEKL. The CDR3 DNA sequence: TGCGCCAGCAGCCCGACCAGGACAGGGCCTTCTAACTATGGCTACACCTTC. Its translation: CASSPTRTGPSNYGYTF.

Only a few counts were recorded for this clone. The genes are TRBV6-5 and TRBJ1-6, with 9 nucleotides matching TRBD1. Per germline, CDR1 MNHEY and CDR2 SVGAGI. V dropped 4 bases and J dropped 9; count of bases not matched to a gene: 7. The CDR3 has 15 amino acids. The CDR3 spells CASSLGQGFRSPLHF. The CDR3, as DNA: TGTGCCAGCAGTTTGGGACAGGGTTTCCGTTCACCCCTCCACTTT.

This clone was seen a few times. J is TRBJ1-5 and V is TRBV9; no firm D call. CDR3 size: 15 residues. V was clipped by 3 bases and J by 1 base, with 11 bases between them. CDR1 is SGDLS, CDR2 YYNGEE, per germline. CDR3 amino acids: CASSGSGGSNQPQHF. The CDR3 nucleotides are TGTGCCAGCAGCGGGAGCGGTGGGAGCAATCAGCCCCAGCATTTT.